The next 10 T cell receptor beta chains were all read from a single sample in a study of T cell responses to AZD1222 COVID-19 vaccine. Clones were read by immunoSEQ multiplex PCR, and TCRdb kept only the in-frame ones, dropping some. The sample gives fewer than 150,000 clones, about 93% of which show up once; about 1% is in the top ten. Sequencing was performed on peripheral blood, taken on day 0 of AZD1222 vaccination. All receptors derive from an adult in good health.

V gene TRBV7-9 combines with J gene TRBJ2-3; D not resolved. Trimming stripped 4 bases from V and 3 bases from J, with 5 bases between. Germline V gene sequence: CDR1 SEHNR, CDR2 FQNEAQ (reference sequence). CDR3 length equals 12 residues. The CDR3 region is CASSSYTDTQYF. CDR3 DNA sequence: TGTGCCAGCAGCTCCTATACAGATACGCAGTATTTT.

In DNA form, the CDR3 reads TGTGCCAGCAGCTCCCAGCTGACTGAAGCTTTCTTT. This encodes CASSSQLTEAFF. The chain recombines TRBV11-1 with TRBJ1-1, with unresolved D. V lost 4 bases and J lost 5, with 8 bases in between. This CDR3 is built from 12 residues. Germline CDR1 is SGHAT and CDR2 is FQDESV (reference sequence).

The chain recombines TRBV3-1 (or the pseudogene TRBV3-2) with TRBJ1-4; D is uncertain. Deletions cut 6 bases from V and 4 bases from J, with 12 bases between. The CDR3 totals 14 residues. The V gene's germline CDR1 is LGHDT and CDR2 YNNKEL (reference sequence). The chain's CDR3 is CASSRDRSNEKLFF. The DNA of the CDR3 is TGTGCCAGCAGTCGGGATAGAAGTAATGAAAAACTGTTTTTT.

The chain uses TRBV12-5 and TRBJ1-1, with D hard to call. V lost 4 bases to trimming and J lost 3 bases, with 12 bases between them. CDR3 length: 14 amino acids. CDR1 is LGHNT, CDR2 FRNRAP, per germline. CDR3 in amino acids: CASGSPPGDTEAFF. The CDR3 nucleotides are TGTGCTAGTGGTTCCCCACCGGGCGACACTGAAGCTTTCTTT.

This clone was detected once. V gene TRBV9 combines with J gene TRBJ2-1; maybe TRBD2 (7 bases). Germline lookup yields CDR1 SGDLS and CDR2 YYNGEE. V dropped 3 bases and J dropped 0 bases, with 13 bases sitting between them. This CDR3 comprises 16 residues. Here the CDR3 DNA reads TGTGCCAGCAGCGCCGGGGCGGGGGCCTCCTACAATGAGCAGTTCTTC. It is translated as CASSAGAGASYNEQFF. Combining the CDR3 with reference TRBV9 and TRBJ2-1 gives the whole variable domain DSGVTQTPKHLITATGQRVTLRCSPRSGDLSVYWYQQSLDQGLQFLIQYYNGEERAKGNILERFSAQQFPDLHSELNLSSLELGDSALYFCASSAGAGASYNEQFFGPGTRLTVL.

The J gene is TRBJ1-3, the V gene TRBV5-8; D may be TRBD1 (5 bases). The CDR3 loop spans 16 amino acids. V gave up 1 base and J gave up 0 bases, with 11 bases separating them. Germline values: CDR1 SGHTS, CDR2 YDEGEE. As DNA, the CDR3 is TGTGCCAGCAGCTTGCTTACAGGAGCCTCTGGAAACACCATATATTTT. Its protein is CASSLLTGASGNTIYF. The full variable domain, in which reference TRBV5-8 and TRBJ1-3 provide the parts outside the CDR3, is EAGVTQSPTHLIKTRGQQATLRCSPISGHTSVYWYQQALGLGLQFLLWYDEGEERNRGNFPPRFSGRQFPNYSSELNVNALELEDSALYLCASSLLTGASGNTIYFGEGSWLTVV.

J is TRBJ1-6 and V is TRBV10-3; tentative D call: TRBD1 (6 bases). CDR1 and CDR2 from the germline V gene are ENHRY and SYGVKD. V lost 4 bases and J lost 7, with 17 bases in between. There are 16 residues in the CDR3. For the CDR3, the DNA is TGTGCCATCAGTGCCTCCGGGGGGGCTAGGAATTCACCCCTCCACTTT. Translated, it gives CAISASGGARNSPLHF.

The CDR3 DNA reads as TGCGCCAGCAGTGAGTCCGTCGGGGATATGTATGGCTACACCTTC. Its protein product is CASSESVGDMYGYTF. The rearrangement uses TRBV10-1 and TRBJ1-2; D unclear. V was clipped by 0 bases and J by 5 bases, with 13 bases between them. Germline values: CDR1 WNHNN, CDR2 SYGVQD (reference sequence). This CDR3 contains 15 residues.

This clone has just one count. This chain joins TRBV4-1 and TRBJ1-3; D is unclear. CDR3 length: 13 amino acids. The V gene's germline CDR1 is MGHRA and CDR2 YSYEKL. The ends were cut back, 0 bases at V and 10 bases at J, with 10 bases in the middle. Here the CDR3 DNA reads TGCGCCAGCAGCCAAGATAGGAAGGCGACCATATATTTT. This gives the protein CASSQDRKATIYF.

This sequence joins TRBV27 and TRBJ1-1, with D unresolved. Between the trimmed V and J ends, which lost 8 bases and 1 base, there was a span of 23 bases. The germline V gene has CDR1 MNHEY and CDR2 SMNVEV (reference sequence). This CDR3 region has 17 residues. CDR3 residues: CASRPLSPLAPNTEAFF. The CDR3 DNA sequence: TGTGCCAGCCGCCCGTTATCTCCGTTAGCCCCGAACACTGAAGCTTTCTTT.